This TCR beta chain was observed in a study of blood T cell repertoires in COVID-19. Study-wide context: In each case, the material was cDNA or gDNA derived from T cells, B-cell-depleted T cells, or PBMCs.

As regards this clone: The sample contains more than one DNA sequence encoding this CDR3.

Methods used by the authors: Estimated nucleated cell counts came from reference gene primer amplification. Sequenced by immunoSEQ multiplex PCR; TCRdb stores in-frame clones only, minus some. Clone size and the V and J calls come from that table; the DNA yielded D and trimming. The sample lists 150,000 to 200,000 clones; around 90% were seen once. Germline values: CDR1 LGHDT, CDR2 YNNKEL (reference sequence). This CDR3 is 14 amino acids long. The V segment lost 6 bases and the J segment 1 base; nucleotides outside the gene matches: 3. The gene calls are TRBV3-1 (or the pseudogene TRBV3-2) and TRBJ2-7, with TRBD1 matching over 10 bases. This clonotype was sampled from a human donor in a cohort sampled during active COVID-19. The specimen was peripheral blood. The CDR3 here is CASSPGQGSYEQYF. DNA for the CDR3: TGTGCCAGCAGTCCGGGACAGGGGTCCTACGAGCAGTACTTC.